The clone carrying this T cell receptor (beta chain) was observed a handful of times. The antigen is unknown. Trimming left V 5 bases short and J 5 bases short, with 12 bases between. Germline values: CDR1 SGHTA, CDR2 FQGNSA. This CDR3 region has 14 residues. These data are taken from a study of T cell repertoires in cytomegalovirus infection. Study in general: Well-studied HLA-B-restricted epitopes and recently identified HLA-C-restricted epitopes of CMV were both used in the study. Based on public TCR beta signatures, there were indications of CMV infection and of a matching HLA type. Findings and caveats of the study: Of the TCR beta families, the public ones yielded a cumulative frequency that identified carriers of CMV plus the relevant HLA. Clonotypes of TCR beta that were HLA-C-restricted and CMV-specific dominated the ex vivo response.

TCRdb reprocessed the reads via MiXCR and lists one record per CDR3 protein. This sample has roughly 310,000 distinct CDR3 sequences, with about 28% found just once. The sample here was cultured PBMCs, taken from culture after CMV antigen stimulation. The clonotype comes from a human donor in good health (CMV status not recorded). Some clones in this sample may be carry-over from other donors' samples. The chain employs TRBV7-2 and TRBJ1-4, with D maybe TRBD1 (5 bases). CDR3 nucleotides: TGTGCCAGCAGCCGGGGGGGTTTAAATGAAAAACTGTTTTTT. Translating gives CASSRGGLNEKLFF. The whole variable domain, filled in from reference TRBV7-2 and TRBJ1-4, reads GAGVSQSPSNKVTEKGKDVELRCDPISGHTALYWYRQSLGQGLEFLIYFQGNSAPDKSGLPSDRFSAERTGGSVSTLTIQRTQQEDSAVYLCASSRGGLNEKLFFGSGTQLSVL.